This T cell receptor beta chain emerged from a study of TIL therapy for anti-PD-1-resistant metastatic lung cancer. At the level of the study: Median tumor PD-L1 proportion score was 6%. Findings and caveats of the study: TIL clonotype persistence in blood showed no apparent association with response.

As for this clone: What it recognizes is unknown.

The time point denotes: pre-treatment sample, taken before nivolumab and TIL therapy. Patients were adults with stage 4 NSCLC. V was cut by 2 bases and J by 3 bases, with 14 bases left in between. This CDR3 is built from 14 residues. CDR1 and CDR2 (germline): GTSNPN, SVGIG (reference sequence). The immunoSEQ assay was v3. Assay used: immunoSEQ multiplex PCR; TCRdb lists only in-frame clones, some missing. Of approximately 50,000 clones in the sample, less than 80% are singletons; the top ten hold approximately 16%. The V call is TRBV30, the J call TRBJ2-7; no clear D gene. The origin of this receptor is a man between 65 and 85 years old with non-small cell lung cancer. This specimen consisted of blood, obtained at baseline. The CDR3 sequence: CAWSRNSWGYEQYF. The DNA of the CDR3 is TGTGCCTGGAGTCGAAACAGTTGGGGCTACGAGCAGTACTTC.